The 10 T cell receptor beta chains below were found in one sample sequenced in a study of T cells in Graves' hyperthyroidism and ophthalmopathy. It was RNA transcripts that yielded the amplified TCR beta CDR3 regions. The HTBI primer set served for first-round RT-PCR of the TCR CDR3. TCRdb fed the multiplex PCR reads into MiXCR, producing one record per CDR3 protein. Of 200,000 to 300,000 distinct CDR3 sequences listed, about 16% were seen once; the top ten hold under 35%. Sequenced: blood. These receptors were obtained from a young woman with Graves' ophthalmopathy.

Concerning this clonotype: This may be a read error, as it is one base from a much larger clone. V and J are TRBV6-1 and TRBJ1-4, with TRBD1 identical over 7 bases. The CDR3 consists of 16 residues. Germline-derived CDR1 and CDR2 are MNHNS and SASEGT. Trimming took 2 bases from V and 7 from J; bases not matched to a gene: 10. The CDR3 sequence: CASSETGQVLSEKLFF. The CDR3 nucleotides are TGTGCCAGCAGTGAAACCGGACAGGTCCTAAGTGAAAAACTGTTTTTT.

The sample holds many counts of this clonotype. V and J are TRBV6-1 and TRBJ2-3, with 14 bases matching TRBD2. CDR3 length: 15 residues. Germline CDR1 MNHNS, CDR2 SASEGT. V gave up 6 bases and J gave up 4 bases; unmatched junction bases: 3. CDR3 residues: CASRGTSGSADTQYF. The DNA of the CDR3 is TGTGCCAGCAGAGGGACTAGCGGGAGTGCAGATACGCAGTATTTT.

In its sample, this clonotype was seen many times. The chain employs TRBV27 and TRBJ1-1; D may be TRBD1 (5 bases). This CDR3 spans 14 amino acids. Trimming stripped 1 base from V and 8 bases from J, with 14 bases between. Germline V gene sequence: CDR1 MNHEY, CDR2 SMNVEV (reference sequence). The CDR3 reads CASSLLGPRGEAFF. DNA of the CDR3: TGTGCCAGCAGTTTATTAGGTCCCCGGGGCGAAGCTTTCTTT.

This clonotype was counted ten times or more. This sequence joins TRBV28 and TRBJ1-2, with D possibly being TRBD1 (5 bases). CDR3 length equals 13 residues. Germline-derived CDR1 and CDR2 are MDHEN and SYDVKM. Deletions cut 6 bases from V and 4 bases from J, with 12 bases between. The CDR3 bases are TGTGCCAGCAGCTTGCAGGGTGGCTATGGCTACACCTTC. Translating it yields CASSLQGGYGYTF.

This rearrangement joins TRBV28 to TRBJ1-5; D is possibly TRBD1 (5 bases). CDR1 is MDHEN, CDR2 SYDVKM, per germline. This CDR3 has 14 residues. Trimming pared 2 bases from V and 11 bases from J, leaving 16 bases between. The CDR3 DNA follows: TGTGCCAGCAGTTTAGCGGGGGGAAGGGAGACCCAGCATTTT. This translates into CASSLAGGRETQHF. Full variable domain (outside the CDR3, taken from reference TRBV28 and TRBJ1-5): DVKVTQSSRYLVKRTGEKVFLECVQDMDHENMFWYRQDPGLGLRLIYFSYDVKMKEKGDIPEGYSVSREKKERFSLILESASTNQTSMYLCASSLAGGRETQHFGDGTRLSIL.

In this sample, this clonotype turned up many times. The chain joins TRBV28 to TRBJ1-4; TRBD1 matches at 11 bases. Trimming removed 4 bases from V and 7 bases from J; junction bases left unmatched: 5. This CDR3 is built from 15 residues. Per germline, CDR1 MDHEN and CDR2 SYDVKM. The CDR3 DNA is TGTGCCAGCAGTTCCCCCGGGACAGGGGGTGAAAAACTGTTTTTT. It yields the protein CASSSPGTGGEKLFF.

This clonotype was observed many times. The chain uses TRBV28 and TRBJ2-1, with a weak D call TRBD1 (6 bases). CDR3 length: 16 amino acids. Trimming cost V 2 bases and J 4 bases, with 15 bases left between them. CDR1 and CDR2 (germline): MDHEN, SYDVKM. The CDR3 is CASSLPDRMGYNEQFF. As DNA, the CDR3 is TGTGCCAGCAGTTTACCTGACAGGATGGGTTACAATGAGCAGTTCTTC. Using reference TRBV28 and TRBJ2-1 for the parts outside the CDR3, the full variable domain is DVKVTQSSRYLVKRTGEKVFLECVQDMDHENMFWYRQDPGLGLRLIYFSYDVKMKEKGDIPEGYSVSREKKERFSLILESASTNQTSMYLCASSLPDRMGYNEQFFGPGTRLTVL.

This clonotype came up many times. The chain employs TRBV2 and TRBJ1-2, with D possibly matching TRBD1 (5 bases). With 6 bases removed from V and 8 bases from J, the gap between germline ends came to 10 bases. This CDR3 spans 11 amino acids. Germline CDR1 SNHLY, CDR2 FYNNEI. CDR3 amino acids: CASSQGFGYTF. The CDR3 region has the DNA TGTGCCAGCAGCCAGGGTTTCGGCTACACCTTC.

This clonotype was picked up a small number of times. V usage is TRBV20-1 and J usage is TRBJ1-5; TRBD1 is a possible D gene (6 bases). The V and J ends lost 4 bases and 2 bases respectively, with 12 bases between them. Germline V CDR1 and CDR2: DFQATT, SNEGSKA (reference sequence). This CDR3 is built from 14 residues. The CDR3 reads CSATQGMGNQPQHF. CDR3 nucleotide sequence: TGCAGTGCTACGCAGGGGATGGGCAATCAGCCCCAGCATTTT.

The CDR3 DNA reads TGTGCCAGCAGCCACGATCCGACAGGGTTTAGCACAGATACGCAGTATTTT. It codes for CASSHDPTGFSTDTQYF. V gene TRBV7-9 combines with J gene TRBJ2-3, with 7 bases identical to TRBD1. Germline loops: CDR1 SEHNR, CDR2 FQNEAQ (reference sequence). The CDR3 totals 17 residues. V shed 5 bases and J 0 bases; nucleotides not matched to a gene: 11.